These T cell receptor beta chains were read from a single sample in a study of vaccination and CD4 T cells after COVID-19. In TCRdb, the PCR reads were re-called with MiXCR into one record per CDR3 protein. The data contain around 3,100 distinct CDR3 sequences, just over 75% of them seen just once; the ten biggest clones take up roughly 28%. Their target antigens are unknown. Sequencing was carried out using CD4+ T cells from blood, cultured in vitro. These receptors were obtained from a human donor who had recovered from COVID-19. Each CDR3 is given without its conserved first and last residue. Fields, in order: J gene, V gene, CDR3 protein.

TRBJ1-2,TRBV20-1,SASSGAAYGYT
TRBJ1-2,TRBV2,ASRQGANYGYT
TRBJ1-1,TRBV12-3/TRBV12-4,ASSSRQGNTEAF
TRBJ1-2,TRBV5-1,ASSLEATSYGYT
TRBJ2-7,TRBV18,ASSPWTSGSSYEQY
TRBJ1-1,TRBV10-3,AISSGQVAEAF
TRBJ2-3,TRBV2,ASSVGGGRTDTQY
TRBJ2-1,TRBV2,ASRSGVSYNEQF
TRBJ1-2,TRBV20-1,SASFWDRNYGYT
TRBJ1-2,TRBV19,ASSMRAESYGYT